This T cell receptor (beta chain) appears in the sequencing data of a study of human T cells and chemical hapten exposure. Study information: An approximately 2 cm by approximately 2 cm inner upper arm patch received 2% DPC for sensitization. Yields of TCR per sample differed, chiefly owing to small differences in pooled library volume.

The time point here: pre-sensitization, week 0. Specified treatment: therapeutic diphenylcyclopropenone sensitization with weekly scalp DPC. This clonotype was counted many times. V lost 1 base to trimming and J lost 8 bases, with 12 bases between them. This CDR3 contains 13 residues. Germline V lookup: CDR1 DFQATT, CDR2 SNEGSKA (reference sequence). The authors' processing: Between about 23,224 and 700,000 TCRs appeared in each sample, and the median stood at 95,638. Each CDR3 protein is one row after TCRdb ran MiXCR on the RACE reads. These V and J calls rely on TCRdb rather than the paper's analysis. This sample yields fewer than 70,000 distinct CDR3 sequences, of which 6.7% are seen a single time; around 1.6% belongs to the top ten.

Source: whole blood, taken in connection with sensitization to the hapten diphenylcyclopropenone (DPC). The receptor's source is a woman in her 30s with alopecia areata. Some clones in this sample may be carry-over from other donors' samples. The rearrangement links TRBV20-1 to TRBJ2-4; D possibly corresponds to TRBD1 (6 bases). The CDR3 sequence is CSARGPRQDIQYF. The CDR3 nucleotides read TGCAGTGCTAGAGGCCCTCGACAGGACATTCAGTACTTC.